This T cell receptor (beta chain) appears in the sequencing data of a study of blood T cell repertoires in COVID-19. Study-level information: Whether acute or convalescent, the COVID-19 samples came from the United States, Italy and Spain. T cells, B-cell-depleted T cells, or PBMCs supplied cDNA or gDNA.

Per the authors' pipeline: Amplified reference gene primers provided the basis for estimating nucleated cell counts. Here immunoSEQ multiplex PCR was the method, and the copy in TCRdb shows in-frame clones only, minus some. V, J and clone size derive from that table, while D and trimming were established from the DNA sequence. The data hold over 100,000 clones, with 84% observed a single time. The CDR3 runs to 13 residues. Germline V gene sequence: CDR1 KGHSH, CDR2 LQKENI. V lost 3 bases and J 6 bases, leaving 6 bases between the germline ends. The origin of this receptor is an elderly woman with active or convalescent COVID-19. Sequencing was performed on peripheral blood. The chain combines TRBV18 with TRBJ1-6; D may be TRBD1 (5 bases). CDR3 DNA sequence: TGTGCCAGCTCACCCGACAGTAATTCACCCCTCCACTTT. This encodes CASSPDSNSPLHF.